This T cell receptor beta chain was sequenced in a study of identical twins. This clonotype was observed a few times. Per the germline V gene, CDR1 is MNHEY and CDR2 is SVGAGI. Trimming took 6 bases from V and 5 from J, leaving 5 bases between them. CDR3 length: 11 amino acids. A single record per CDR3 protein comes from TCRdb applying MiXCR to the 5' RACE reads. The sample records some 560,000 distinct CDR3 sequences, over 8.5% being singletons. These data were also filed under a second study, of yellow fever vaccine responses in identical twins.

Sequencing input: PBMCs. V usage is TRBV6-5 and J usage is TRBJ2-1; unclear D gene. This sequence originates from a woman under 30 in good health. CDR3 coding DNA: TGTGCCAGCAGGTTCCACAATGAGCAGTTCTTC. It codes for CASRFHNEQFF.